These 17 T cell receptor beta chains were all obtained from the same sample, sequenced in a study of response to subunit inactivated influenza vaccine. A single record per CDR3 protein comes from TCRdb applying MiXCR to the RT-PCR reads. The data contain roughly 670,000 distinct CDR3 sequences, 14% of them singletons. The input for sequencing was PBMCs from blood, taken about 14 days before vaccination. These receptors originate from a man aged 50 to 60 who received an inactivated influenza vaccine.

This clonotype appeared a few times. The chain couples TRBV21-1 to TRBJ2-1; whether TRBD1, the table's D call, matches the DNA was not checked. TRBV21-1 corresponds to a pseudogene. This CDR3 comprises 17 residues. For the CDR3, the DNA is TGTGCCAGCAGCATGGACCCGAGACAGCCGCCCTACAATGAGCAGTTCTTC. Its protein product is CASSMDPRQPPYNEQFF.

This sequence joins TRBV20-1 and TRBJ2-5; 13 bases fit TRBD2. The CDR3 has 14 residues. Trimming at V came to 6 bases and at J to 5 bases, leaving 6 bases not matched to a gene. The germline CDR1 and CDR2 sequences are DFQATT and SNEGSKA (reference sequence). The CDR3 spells CSARTSGRWETQYF. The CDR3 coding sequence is TGCAGTGCGAGGACTAGCGGGAGATGGGAGACCCAGTACTTC.

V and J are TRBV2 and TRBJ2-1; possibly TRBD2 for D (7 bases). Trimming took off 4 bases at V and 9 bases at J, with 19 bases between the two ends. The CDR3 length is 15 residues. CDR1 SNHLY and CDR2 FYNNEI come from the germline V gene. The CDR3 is CASSAMVGLGGEQFF. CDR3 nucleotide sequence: TGTGCCAGCAGTGCGATGGTTGGACTAGGGGGTGAGCAGTTCTTC.

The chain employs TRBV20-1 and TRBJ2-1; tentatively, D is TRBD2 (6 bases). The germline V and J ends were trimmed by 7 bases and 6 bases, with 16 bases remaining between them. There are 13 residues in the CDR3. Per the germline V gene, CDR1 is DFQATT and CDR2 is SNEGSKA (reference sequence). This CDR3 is CSGRRGNRNEQFF. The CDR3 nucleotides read TGCAGTGGGCGGAGGGGAAATCGCAATGAGCAGTTCTTC.

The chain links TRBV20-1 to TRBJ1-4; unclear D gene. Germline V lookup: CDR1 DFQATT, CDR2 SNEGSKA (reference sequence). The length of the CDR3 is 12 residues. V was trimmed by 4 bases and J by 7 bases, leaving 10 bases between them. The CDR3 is CSATNPSEKLFF. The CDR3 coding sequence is TGCAGTGCTACTAACCCGAGTGAAAAACTGTTTTTT.

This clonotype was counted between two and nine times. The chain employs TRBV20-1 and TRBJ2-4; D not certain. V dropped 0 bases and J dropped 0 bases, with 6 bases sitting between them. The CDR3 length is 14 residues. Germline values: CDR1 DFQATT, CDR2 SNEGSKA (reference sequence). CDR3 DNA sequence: TGCAGTGCTAGAGAGGGGATAGCCAAAAACATTCAGTACTTC. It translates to CSAREGIAKNIQYF.

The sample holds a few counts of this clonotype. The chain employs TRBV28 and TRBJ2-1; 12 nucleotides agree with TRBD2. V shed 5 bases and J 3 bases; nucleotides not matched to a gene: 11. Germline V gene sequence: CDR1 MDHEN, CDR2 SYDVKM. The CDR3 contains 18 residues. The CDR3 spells CASSPGTSGSTLYNEQFF. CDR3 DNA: TGTGCCAGCAGTCCAGGGACTAGCGGGTCTACCCTCTACAATGAGCAGTTCTTC.

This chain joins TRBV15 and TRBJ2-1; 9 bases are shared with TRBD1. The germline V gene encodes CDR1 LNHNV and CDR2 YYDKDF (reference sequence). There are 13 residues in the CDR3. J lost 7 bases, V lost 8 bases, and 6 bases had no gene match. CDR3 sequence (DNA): TGTGCCACCGGGACAGGGTCAAAAAATGAGCAGTTCTTC. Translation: CATGTGSKNEQFF.

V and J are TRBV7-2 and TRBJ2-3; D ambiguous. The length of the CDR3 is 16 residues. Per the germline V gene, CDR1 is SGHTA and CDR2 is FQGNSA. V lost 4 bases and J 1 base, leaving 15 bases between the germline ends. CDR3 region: CASSSRSGVRTDTQYF. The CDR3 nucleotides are TGTGCCAGCAGCTCACGGAGTGGGGTCCGCACAGATACGCAGTATTTT.

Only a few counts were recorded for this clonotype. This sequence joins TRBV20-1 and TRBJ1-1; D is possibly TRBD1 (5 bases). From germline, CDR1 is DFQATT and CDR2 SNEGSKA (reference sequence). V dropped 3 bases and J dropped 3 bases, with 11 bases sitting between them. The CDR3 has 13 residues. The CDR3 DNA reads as TGCAGTGCTAGGGGGGTCATGCACACTGAAGCTTTCTTT. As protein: CSARGVMHTEAFF.

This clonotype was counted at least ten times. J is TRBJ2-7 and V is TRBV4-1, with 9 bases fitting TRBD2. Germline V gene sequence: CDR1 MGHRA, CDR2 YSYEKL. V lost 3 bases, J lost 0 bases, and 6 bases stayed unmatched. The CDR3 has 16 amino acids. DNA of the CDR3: TGCGCCAGCAGCCAGGAAGCGGGGGGAAACTCCTACGAGCAGTACTTC. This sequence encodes CASSQEAGGNSYEQYF.

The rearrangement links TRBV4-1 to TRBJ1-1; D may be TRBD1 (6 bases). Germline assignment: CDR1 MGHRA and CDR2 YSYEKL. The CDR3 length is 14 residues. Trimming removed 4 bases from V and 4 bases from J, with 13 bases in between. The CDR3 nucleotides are TGCGCCAGCAGCCGAGGAGACAGGACCACTGAAGCTTTCTTT. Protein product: CASSRGDRTTEAFF.

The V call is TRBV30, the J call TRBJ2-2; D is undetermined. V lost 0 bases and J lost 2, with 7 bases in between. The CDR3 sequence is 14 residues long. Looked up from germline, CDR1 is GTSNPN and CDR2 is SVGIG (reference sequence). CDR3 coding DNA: TGTGCCTGGAGTGTACAGTTTAACACCGGGGAGCTGTTTTTT. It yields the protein CAWSVQFNTGELFF.

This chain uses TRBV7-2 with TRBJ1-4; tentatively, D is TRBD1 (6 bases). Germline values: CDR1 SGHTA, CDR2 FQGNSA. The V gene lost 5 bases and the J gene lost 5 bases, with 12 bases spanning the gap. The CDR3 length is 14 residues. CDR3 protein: CASSLRRGNEKLFF. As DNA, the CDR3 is TGTGCCAGCAGCCTCAGAAGGGGGAATGAAAAACTGTTTTTT.

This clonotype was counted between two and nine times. As DNA, the CDR3 is TGTGCCAGCAGTTACAGGACTAGCGGGGAGACCCAGTACTTC. Translated, it gives CASSYRTSGETQYF. The gene calls are TRBV6-5 and TRBJ2-5; 11 bases match TRBD2. The V gene end was trimmed by 2 bases and the J gene end by 5 bases; junction bases not matched to a gene: 1. The CDR3 has 14 amino acids. Germline CDR1 MNHEY, CDR2 SVGAGI.

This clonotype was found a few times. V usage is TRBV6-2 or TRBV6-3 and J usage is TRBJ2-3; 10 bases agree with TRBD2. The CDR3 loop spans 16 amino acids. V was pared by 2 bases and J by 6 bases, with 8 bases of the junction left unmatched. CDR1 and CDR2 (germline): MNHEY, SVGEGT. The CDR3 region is CASSYDLAGAGDTQYF. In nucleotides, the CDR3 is TGTGCCAGCAGTTACGACCTAGCGGGGGCAGGGGATACGCAGTATTTT.

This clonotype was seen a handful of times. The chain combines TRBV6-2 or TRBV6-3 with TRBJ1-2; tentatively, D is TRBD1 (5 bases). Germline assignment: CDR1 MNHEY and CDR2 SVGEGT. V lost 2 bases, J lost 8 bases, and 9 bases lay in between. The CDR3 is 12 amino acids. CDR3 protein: CASSYRTSGYTF. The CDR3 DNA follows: TGTGCCAGCAGTTACCGGACATCCGGCTACACCTTC.